This T cell receptor beta chain stems from a study of CD4 and CD8 cells across lung adenocarcinoma regions. This clonotype is judged medium-sized. TCRdb recomputed calls from the PCR reads with MiXCR, one row per CDR3 protein. The data contain roughly 10,000 distinct CDR3 sequences, around 51% of them seen just once; the ten biggest clones take up about 20%. Samples came from patients with localized non-small cell lung adenocarcinoma. Sequenced input: CD4+ T cells from the margin of a lung tumor. The sequence was collected from a male donor with lung adenocarcinoma. The CD4 and CD8 labels of this study may be unreliable.

CDR3 coding DNA: TGCGCCAGTTCGGGGCTAGCTTTCCACGAGCAGTACTTC. Its translation is CASSGLAFHEQYF. V usage is TRBV10-1 and J usage is TRBJ2-7; D is possibly TRBD1 or TRBD2 (5 bases each). The CDR3 covers 13 residues. Germline V CDR1 and CDR2: WNHNN, SYGVQD (reference sequence). Trimming took 9 bases from V and 5 from J, leaving 17 bases between them.